The clone carrying this T cell receptor (beta chain) was seen many times. The data were taken from a study of T cells in Graves' hyperthyroidism and ophthalmopathy. The wider study: Sampling of peripheral blood happened at initial diagnosis, prior to any treatment.

Amplified regions were TCR beta CDR3 sequences from RNA transcripts. Initially, a first-round RT-PCR of the TCR CDR3 employed the HTBI primer set. From the multiplex PCR reads, TCRdb called clonotypes with MiXCR, one entry per CDR3 protein. The sample consists of 500,000 to 600,000 distinct CDR3 sequences, nearly 20% of them appearing once. The cohort's ophthalmopathy patients, a group with duration under 3 months, had a Clinical Activity Score of at least 3 and a NOSPECS grade of at least 4. Clinical symptoms, serum thyroxine and TRAb, thyroid ultrasound and orbital computed tomography together formed the diagnostic basis. Source material for PBMCs was about 10 ml fresh peripheral blood. The CDR3 contains 15 residues. Germline V gene data show CDR1 as SGHRS and CDR2 as YFSETQ. The germline V and J ends were trimmed by 0 bases and 4 bases, with 13 bases remaining between them.

Material for sequencing was blood. This receptor was taken from a man aged 40-50 years with Graves' ophthalmopathy. The V gene is TRBV5-1, the J gene TRBJ1-2, with D perhaps TRBD1 (5 bases). Here the CDR3 reads CASSLAGALGYGYTF. DNA of the CDR3: TGCGCCAGCAGCTTGGCCGGGGCGCTGGGCTATGGCTACACCTTC.